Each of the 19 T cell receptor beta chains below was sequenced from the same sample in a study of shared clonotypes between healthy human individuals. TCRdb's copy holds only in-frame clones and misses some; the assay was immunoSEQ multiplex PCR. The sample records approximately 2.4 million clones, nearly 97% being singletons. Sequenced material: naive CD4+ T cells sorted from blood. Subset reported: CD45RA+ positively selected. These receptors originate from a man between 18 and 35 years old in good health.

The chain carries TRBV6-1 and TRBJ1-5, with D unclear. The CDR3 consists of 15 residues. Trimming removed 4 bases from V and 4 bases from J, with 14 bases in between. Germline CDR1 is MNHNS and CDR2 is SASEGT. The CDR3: CASSAIVQKNQPQHF. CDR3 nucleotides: TGTGCCAGCAGTGCGATTGTGCAGAAAAATCAGCCCCAGCATTTT.

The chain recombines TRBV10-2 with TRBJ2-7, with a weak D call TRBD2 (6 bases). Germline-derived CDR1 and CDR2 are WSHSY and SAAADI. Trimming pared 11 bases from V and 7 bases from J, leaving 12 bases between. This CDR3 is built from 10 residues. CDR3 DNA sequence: TGCGCCTGCGGGGAGTTGGAGCAGTACTTC. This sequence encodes CACGELEQYF.

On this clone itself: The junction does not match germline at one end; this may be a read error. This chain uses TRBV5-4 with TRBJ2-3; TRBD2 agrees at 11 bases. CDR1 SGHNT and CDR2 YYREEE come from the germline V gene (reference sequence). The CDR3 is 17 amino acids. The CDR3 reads CASTLGTSGSSTDTQYF. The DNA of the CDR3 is TGTGCCAGCACCTTGGGGACTAGCGGATCTAGCACAGATACGCAGTATTTT.

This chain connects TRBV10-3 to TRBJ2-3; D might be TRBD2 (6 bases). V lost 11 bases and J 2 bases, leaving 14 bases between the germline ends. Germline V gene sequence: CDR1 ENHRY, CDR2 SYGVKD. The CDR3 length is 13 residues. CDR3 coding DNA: TGTGCCGCGGGATTGAGCGCCACAGATACGCAGTATTTT. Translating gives CAAGLSATDTQYF.

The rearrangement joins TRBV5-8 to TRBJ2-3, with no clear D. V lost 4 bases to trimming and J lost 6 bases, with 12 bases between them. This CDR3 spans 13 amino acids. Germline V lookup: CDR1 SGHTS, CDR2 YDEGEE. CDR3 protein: CASSTRLKDTQYF. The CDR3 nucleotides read TGTGCCAGCAGCACAAGACTGAAGGATACGCAGTATTTT.

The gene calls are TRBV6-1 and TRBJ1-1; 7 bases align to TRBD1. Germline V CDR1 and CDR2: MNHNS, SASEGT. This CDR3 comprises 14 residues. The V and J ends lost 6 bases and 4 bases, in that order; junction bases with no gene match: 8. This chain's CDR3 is CASSTDRVGTEAFF. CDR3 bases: TGTGCCAGCAGCACCGACAGGGTTGGCACTGAAGCTTTCTTT.

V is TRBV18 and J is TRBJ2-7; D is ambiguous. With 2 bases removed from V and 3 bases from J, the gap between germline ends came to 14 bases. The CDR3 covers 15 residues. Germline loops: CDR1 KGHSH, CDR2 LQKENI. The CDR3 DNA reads TGTGCCAGCTCACCATCGGCAGGAATACTCTACGAGCAGTACTTC. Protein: CASSPSAGILYEQYF.

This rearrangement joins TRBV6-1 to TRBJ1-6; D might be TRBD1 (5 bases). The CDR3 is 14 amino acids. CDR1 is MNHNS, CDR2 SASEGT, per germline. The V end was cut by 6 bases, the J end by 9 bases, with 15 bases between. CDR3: CASRTWTFRSPLHF. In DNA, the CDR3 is TGTGCCAGCAGGACGTGGACATTTCGTTCACCCCTCCACTTT.

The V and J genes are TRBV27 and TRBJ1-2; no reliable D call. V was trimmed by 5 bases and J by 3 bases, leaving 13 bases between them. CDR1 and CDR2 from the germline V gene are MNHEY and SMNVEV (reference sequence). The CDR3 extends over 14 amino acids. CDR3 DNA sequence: TGTGCCAGCAGTAACCTCGGGGTTGACTATGGCTACACCTTC. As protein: CASSNLGVDYGYTF.

The CDR3 region has the DNA TGTGCCAGCAGCCAGGGACAGGGGAGAACCTACGAGCAGTACTTC. It codes for CASSQGQGRTYEQYF. This chain connects TRBV9 to TRBJ2-7; TRBD1 aligns across 10 bases. Per the germline V gene, CDR1 is SGDLS and CDR2 is YYNGEE. The CDR3 has 15 amino acids. V gave up 4 bases and J gave up 2 bases; unmatched junction bases: 6.

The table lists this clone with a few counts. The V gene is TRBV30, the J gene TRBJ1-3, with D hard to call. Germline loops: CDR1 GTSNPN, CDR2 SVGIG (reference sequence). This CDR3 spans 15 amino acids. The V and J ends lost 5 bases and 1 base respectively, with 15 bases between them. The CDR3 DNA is TGTGCCTGGGGTGGGAGAGCCTTATCTGGAAACACCATATATTTT. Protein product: CAWGGRALSGNTIYF. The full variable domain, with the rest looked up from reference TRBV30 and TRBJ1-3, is SQTIHQWPATLVQPVGSPLSLECTVEGTSNPNLYWYRQAAGRGLQLLFYSVGIGQISSEVPQNLSASRPQDRQFILSSKKLLLSDSGFYLCAWGGRALSGNTIYFGEGSWLTVV.

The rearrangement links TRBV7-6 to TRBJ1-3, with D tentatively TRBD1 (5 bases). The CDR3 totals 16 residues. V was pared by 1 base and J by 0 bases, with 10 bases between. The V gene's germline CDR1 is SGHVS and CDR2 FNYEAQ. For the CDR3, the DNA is TGTGCCAGCAGCTTAGAGATACAGGCCTCTGGAAACACCATATATTTT. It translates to CASSLEIQASGNTIYF.

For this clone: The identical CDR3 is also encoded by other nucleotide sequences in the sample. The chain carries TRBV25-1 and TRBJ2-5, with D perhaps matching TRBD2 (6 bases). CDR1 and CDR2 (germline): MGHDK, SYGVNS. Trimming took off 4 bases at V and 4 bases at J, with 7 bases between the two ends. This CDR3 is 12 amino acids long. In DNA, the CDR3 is TGTGCCAGCAGTGTGGGGGGAGAGACCCAGTACTTC. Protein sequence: CASSVGGETQYF. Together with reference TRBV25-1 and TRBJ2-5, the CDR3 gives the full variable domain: EADIYQTPRYLVIGTGKKITLECSQTMGHDKMYWYQQDPGMELHLIHYSYGVNSTEKGDLSSESTVSRIRTEHFPLTLESARPSHTSQYLCASSVGGETQYFGPGTRLLVL.

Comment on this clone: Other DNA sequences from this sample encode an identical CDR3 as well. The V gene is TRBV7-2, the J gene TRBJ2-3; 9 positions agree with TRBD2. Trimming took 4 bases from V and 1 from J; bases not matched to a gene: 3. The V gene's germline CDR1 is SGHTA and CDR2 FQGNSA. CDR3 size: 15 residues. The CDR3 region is CASSYSGRGTDTQYF. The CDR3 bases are TGTGCCAGCAGCTATAGCGGGAGAGGCACAGATACGCAGTATTTT.

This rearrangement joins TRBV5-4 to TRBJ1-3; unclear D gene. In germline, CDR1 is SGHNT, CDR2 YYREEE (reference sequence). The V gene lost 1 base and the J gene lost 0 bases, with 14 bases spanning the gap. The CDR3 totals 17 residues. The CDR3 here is CASSLQFTGNSGNTIYF. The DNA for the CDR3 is TGTGCCAGCAGCTTGCAATTTACCGGGAACTCTGGAAACACCATATATTTT.

CDR3 loop: CASSLGRKLFF. CDR3 sequence (DNA): TGTGCCAGCAGCTTAGGACGAAAACTGTTTTTT. The rearrangement links TRBV7-2 to TRBJ1-4; D is undetermined. The CDR3 has 11 amino acids. Trimming removed 1 base at V and 10 bases at J, with 4 bases between. Germline CDR1 is SGHTA and CDR2 is FQGNSA.

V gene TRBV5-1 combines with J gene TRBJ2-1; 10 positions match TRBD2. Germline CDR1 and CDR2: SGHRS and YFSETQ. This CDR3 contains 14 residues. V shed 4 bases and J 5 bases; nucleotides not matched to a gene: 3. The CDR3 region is CASSRGTSDNEQFF. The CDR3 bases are TGCGCCAGCAGCCGCGGGACTAGCGACAATGAGCAGTTCTTC.

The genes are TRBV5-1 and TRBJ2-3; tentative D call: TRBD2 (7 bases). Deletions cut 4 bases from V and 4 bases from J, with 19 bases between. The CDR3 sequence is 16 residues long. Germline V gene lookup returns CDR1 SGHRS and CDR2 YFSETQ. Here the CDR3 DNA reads TGCGCCAGCAGCCCTCCGGGGGGCGCCGGTCCAGATACGCAGTATTTT. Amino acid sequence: CASSPPGGAGPDTQYF.

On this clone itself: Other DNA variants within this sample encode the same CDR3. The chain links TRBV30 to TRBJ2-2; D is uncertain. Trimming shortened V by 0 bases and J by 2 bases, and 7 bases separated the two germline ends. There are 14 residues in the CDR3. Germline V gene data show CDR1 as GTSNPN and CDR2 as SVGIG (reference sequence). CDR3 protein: CAWSVTLNTGELFF. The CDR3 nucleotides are TGTGCCTGGAGTGTGACCCTCAACACCGGGGAGCTGTTTTTT.